This T cell receptor beta chain was identified during a study of regulatory T cells in long-lasting Graves disease. The TCR beta library used iRepertoire HTBI primers with Arm-PCR amplification of CDR3. MiXCR, applied by TCRdb to the multiplex PCR reads, yields one record per CDR3 protein. The repertoire holds about 620,000 distinct CDR3 sequences, around 15% seen once, with under 20% in the top ten. Trimming removed 2 bases at V and 0 bases at J, with 6 bases between. This CDR3 has 15 amino acids. Germline CDR1 SGHRS, CDR2 YFSETQ. Points from the study as a whole: Persistent Graves' patients showed less TCR diversity than newly diagnosed patients showed.

Time point reported: newly diagnosed GD, antithyroid drugs for less than 3 months. PBMC-extracted RNA yielded the TCR library. This clonotype has ten or more counts. What it binds is not known. The same data also contributed to another study, on T cells in Graves' hyperthyroidism and ophthalmopathy. Turning to that study: Diagnosis rested on symptoms, serum thyroxine and TRAb, thyroid ultrasound, and orbital computed tomography.

This clonotype was obtained from a woman aged 25 to 39 with Graves disease. The specimen was peripheral blood mononuclear cells (PBMCs), collected at new diagnosis, from a patient treated with antithyroid drugs. The chain uses TRBV5-1 and TRBJ2-6; D is ambiguous. The CDR3 protein is CASSLQSSGANVLTF. Here the CDR3 DNA reads TGCGCCAGCAGCTTACAGAGCTCTGGGGCCAACGTCCTGACTTTC.